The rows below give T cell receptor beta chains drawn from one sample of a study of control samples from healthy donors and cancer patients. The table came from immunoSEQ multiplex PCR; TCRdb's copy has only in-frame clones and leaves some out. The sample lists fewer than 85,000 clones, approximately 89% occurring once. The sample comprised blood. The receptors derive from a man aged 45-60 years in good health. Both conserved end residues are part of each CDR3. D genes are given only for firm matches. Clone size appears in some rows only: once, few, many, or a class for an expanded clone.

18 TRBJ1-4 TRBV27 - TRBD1 CASSFLGQGTVTNEKLFF TGTGCCAGCAGTTTCCTGGGACAGGGGACAGTCACTAATGAAAAACTGTTTTTT
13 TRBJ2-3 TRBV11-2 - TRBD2 CASSWDYRDTQYF TGTGCCAGCAGCTGGGACTACCGAGATACGCAGTATTTT
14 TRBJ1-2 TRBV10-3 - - CAISETDSNYGYTF TGTGCCATCAGTGAGACGGACAGCAACTATGGCTACACCTTC
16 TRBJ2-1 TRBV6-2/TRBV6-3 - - CASSSSVRASYNEQFF TGTGCCAGCAGTTCCTCCGTCCGGGCTTCCTACAATGAGCAGTTCTTC
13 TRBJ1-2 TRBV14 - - CASSQGLNYGYTF TGTGCCAGCAGCCAAGGTCTTAACTATGGCTACACCTTC
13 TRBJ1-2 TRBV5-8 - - CASSLGINYGYTF TGTGCCAGCAGCTTAGGGATTAACTATGGCTACACCTTC
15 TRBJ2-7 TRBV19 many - CASSAPGLSSYEQYF TGTGCCAGTAGTGCTCCCGGACTGAGCTCCTACGAGCAGTACTTC
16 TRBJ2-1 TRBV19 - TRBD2 CASSLGTSGGLNEQFF TGTGCCAGTAGTCTGGGGACTAGCGGGGGGTTGAATGAGCAGTTCTTC
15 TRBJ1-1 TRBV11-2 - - CASSLEGAPWTEAFF TGTGCCAGCAGCTTAGAGGGGGCGCCGTGGACTGAAGCTTTCTTT
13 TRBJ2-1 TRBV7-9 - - CASSLGPRGEQFF TGTGCCAGCAGCTTAGGTCCCAGGGGTGAGCAGTTCTTC
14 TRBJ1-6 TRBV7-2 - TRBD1 CASNPGTVDSPLHF TGTGCCAGCAACCCCGGGACAGTGGATTCACCCCTCCACTTT
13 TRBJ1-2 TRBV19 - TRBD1 CASSTRGQDGYTF TGTGCCAGTAGTACCAGGGGGCAAGATGGCTACACCTTC
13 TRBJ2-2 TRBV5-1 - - CASSKNLPGELFF TGCGCCAGCAGCAAGAATCTGCCCGGGGAGCTGTTTTTT
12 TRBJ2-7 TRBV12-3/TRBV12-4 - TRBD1 CASSLRGREQYF TGTGCCAGCAGTCTAAGGGGGCGGGAGCAGTACTTC
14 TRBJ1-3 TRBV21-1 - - CASSKSTGGNTIYF TGTGCCAGCAGCAAGTCGACAGGGGGAAACACCATATATTTT
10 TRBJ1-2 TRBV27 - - CASSTYGYTF TGTGCCAGCAGTACCTATGGCTACACCTTC
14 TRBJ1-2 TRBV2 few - CASNRNYMLGGYTF TGTGCCAGCAACCGGAACTACATGCTTGGTGGCTACACCTTC